This T cell receptor beta chain came from a study of early T cells in non-severe SARS-CoV-2 infection (dated by TCRdb to the early 2020s). Concerning the study at large: TCR sequencing used bulk RNA from unsorted whole blood, so alpha and beta chains could not be paired.

A case-control design nested within a healthcare worker cohort in London, UK, was used, with weekly nasopharyngeal swab PCR tests and blood sampling performed. Healthcare workers were recruited during the week of the UK lockdown, between 23 and 31 March 2020, and followed weekly for up to roughly 15 weeks. Trimming at the junction amounts to 0 bases on V and 7 bases on J, and the germline ends lie 11 bases apart. CDR1 SGHRS and CDR2 YFSETQ were looked up in the germline V gene. Measured from the cysteine to the phenylalanine, the CDR3 is 14 residues long. The retained sequence is limited to the CDR3, 42 bases, with the frame set at the first base. This clonotype was seen a handful of times. Its antigen remains undetermined. Base-call qualities are not available, and no considerably larger clone is one nucleotide away. The study at large found these results: VDJdb matching was skewed toward anti-spike CD8 responses and likely underestimated virus-specific expansions by missing private and CD4 specificities.

Library method: 5' RACE. The reads were generated on a NextSeq 500. Unique molecular identifiers were attached to individual cDNA molecules in the TCR library protocol so that sequencing error and PCR bias could be corrected. Sequencing covered both TCR alpha and beta chains, and within each sample the abundances of alpha and beta sequences were tightly co-correlated. Per the authors' processing: V gene, J gene and CDR3 annotation of TCR sequences was performed with Decombinator V4. Expanded TCRs were defined as changing significantly between any two time points under a Poisson model with p below 0.0001. TCR abundances were normalised to the total number of TCRs sequenced in each sample and reported as counts per million. TRAV1-2 paired with TRAJ12, TRAJ20 or TRAJ33 defined MAIT TCRs, while TRAV10 paired with TRAJ18 defined iNKT TCRs. VDJdb, accessed 1 November 2021, was searched for CMV, EBV and SARS-CoV-2 annotated TCRs, excluding TCRs annotated for multiple antigens. TCRdb reanalyzed the raw reads on its own, using fastp at Q25 for trimming and MiXCR for clone calling, and kept in-frame beta chains. Rows matching on CDR3 protein sequence are summarized as one entry with the most common DNA and genes. These V and J calls rely on TCRdb rather than the paper's analysis. A total of about 83,000 distinct CDR3 sequences appear in this sample, around an eighth of them only once. The ten largest clones take up 6.5% of the sample.

This sequence was found in an adult who was a healthcare worker with PCR-confirmed SARS-CoV-2 infection or an uninfected control (not recorded which). The receptor chain draws on TRBV5-1 and TRBJ2-1; the D gene lacks a confident call. Input material: whole blood. The DNA sequence is given as TGCGCCAGCAGCTTGGCCGGGCTGGAAAATGAGCAGTTCTTC. It codes for CASSLAGLENEQFF.